This TCR beta chain originates from a study of Graves' ophthalmopathy and Graves' hyperthyroidism. Study outcomes and limitations: Clonotypes were expanded in thyroid at above 0.001 frequency, and most also appeared in blood.

Per the germline V gene, CDR1 is SGHNT and CDR2 is YYREEE (reference sequence). The CDR3 length is 15 residues. V lost 0 bases, J lost 4 bases, and 10 bases lay in between. Each hyperthyroidism patient was newly diagnosed, with under 2 months' duration, and aged 18 to 65. Clinical symptoms and serum thyroxine were used for diagnosis; TRAb, thyroid ultrasound and orbital computed tomography were also relied on. This clonotype has a handful of counts. Its antigen remains unidentified. CDR3 regions of TCR beta were amplified from RNA transcripts. An opening RT-PCR round employed HTBI primers and preceded a second-round multiplex PCR. Via MiXCR, TCRdb re-called the multiplex PCR reads, giving one row per CDR3 protein. The data show 580,000 or so distinct CDR3 sequences, approximately 37% seen once.

Sequencing was done on a sample of peripheral blood or thyroid tissue (not recorded which). The V gene is TRBV5-4, the J gene TRBJ2-2, with D perhaps TRBD1 (5 bases). This receptor was taken from an adult man with Graves' hyperthyroidism. CDR3 protein: CASSLVQGITGELFF. CDR3 sequence (DNA): TGTGCCAGCAGCTTGGTCCAGGGAATCACCGGGGAGCTGTTTTTT.